Detailed here is one T cell receptor beta chain. Its antigen specificity is not known. Base qualities are missing; no much larger clone stands one base away. From a lookup of the germline V gene, CDR1 and CDR2 are MDHEN and SYDVKM. V and J are trimmed by 8 bases and 5 bases, and the gene matches miss 2 bases of the junction. The CDR3 numbers 13 residues from cysteine through phenylalanine. The read is trimmed to its CDR3 DNA, 39 bases read in frame from base 1. The sample comes from a study of blood T cell repertoires in COVID-19 (dated by TCRdb to 2020 to 2022). Broadly, across the study: Collaborator samples came from the United States, Italy and Spain and covered acute and convalescent phases of COVID-19. The repertoires were released in a freely available public database intended as a resource for research on the immune response to SARS-CoV-2. The material from the prospective study consisted of cDNA or gDNA derived from T cells, B-cell-depleted T cells, or PBMCs. Deeply sampled blood TCRbeta repertoires from subjects exposed to, actively infected with, or recovered from COVID-19 were included in the dataset. HLA class I and class II types, where available, came from metadata supplied by the sample provider rather than from assay-based typing. Sample metadata almost always included a de-identified subject ID, COVID-19 status, age in years and sex. Samples were obtained from the ongoing ImmuneRACE study (first 160 participants) and from 1,200 or so subjects provided by 6 global collaborators. Here is what the overall study found, with its caveats: The quantity of clinical and demographic metadata differed by source and by participant and was supplied without curation.

Collaborating institutions collected whole blood in K2EDTA tubes following their own protocols. Collaborator samples were shipped for TCRbeta analysis as frozen whole blood, isolated PBMCs, or DNA extracted from either sample type. TCRbeta CDR3 regions were amplified from genomic DNA by means of the immunoSEQ Assay, a bias-controlled multiplex PCR. The paper's processing steps were these. Within the assay, amplification of reference gene primers was used to estimate how many nucleated cells each sample contained. To quantify the absolute abundance of each unique TCRbeta CDR3 rearrangement, sequence reads were collapsed and filtered. For each sample, productive Simpson clonality was calculated as the square root of Simpson's diversity index over productive rearrangements. TCRdb's version of the immuneACCESS table is confined to in-frame rearrangements and falls short of the full clone set. An unresolved V gene accounts for under half of the shortfall where checked; the remainder is of unknown origin. V and J calls and clone size are as listed in that table; D and trimming were resolved from the DNA. Here the sample has 95,000 or so clones; approximately 84% occur a single time. The top ten constitute approximately 24% of the sample.

The receptor was isolated from a human donor in a cohort sampled during active COVID-19. The V gene is TRBV28 and the J gene is TRBJ2-2, with 10 bases matching TRBD1. Material for sequencing was peripheral blood. The DNA is as follows: TGTGCCAGCCGGACAGGGGGGACCGGGGAGCTGTTTTTT. This gives the protein CASRTGGTGELFF.